The clone carrying this T cell receptor beta chain was picked up one time. Its antigen is undetermined. The data originate from a study of T cell responses to AZD1222 COVID-19 vaccine. Study observations and caveats: Spike as a whole was targeted by vaccine-associated CD4 TCRs, dominant at 160-218 and 743-854.

The assay was immunoSEQ multiplex PCR, and TCRdb's table has in-frame clones only and misses some. The table lists 150,000 to 200,000 clones, just over 90% of them singletons, with roughly 4% in the top ten. Trimming took 5 bases from V and 8 from J, leaving 10 bases between them. The CDR3 runs to 12 residues. CDR1 is SGHVS, CDR2 FNYEAQ, per germline. The chain combines TRBV7-6 with TRBJ1-3; maybe TRBD1 (5 bases). The TCR sequence derives from an adult who received the MenACWY meningococcal vaccine as a control. The sample consisted of peripheral blood, taken 28 days after the second dose of the MenACWY control vaccine. CDR3 DNA: TGTGCCAGCAGCCGGATGGGGGACACCATATATTTT. Its protein is CASSRMGDTIYF. Combining the CDR3 with reference TRBV7-6 and TRBJ1-3 gives the whole variable domain GAGVSQSPRYKVTKRGQDVALRCDPISGHVSLYWYRQALGQGPEFLTYFNYEAQQDKSGLPNDRFSAERPEGSISTLTIQRTEQRDSAMYRCASSRMGDTIYFGEGSWLTVV.